The rows below give T cell receptor beta chains drawn from one sample of a study of shared clonotypes between healthy human individuals. The repertoire was sequenced with immunoSEQ multiplex PCR; TCRdb's copy has only in-frame clones and lacks some. The sample gives about 2 million clones, roughly 95% of which show up once; 0.13% is in the top ten. Sequencing was carried out using naive CD4+ T cells sorted from blood. The receptors come from a man between 18 and 29 years old in good health. Each CDR3 is given with its conserved first and last residue. Each record gives: clone size, J gene, CDR3 length, D gene, V gene, CDR3 DNA, CDR3 protein. The D gene is left open where the match is weak. The listing skips clone size in some rows; elsewhere it reads once, few, many or a size class.

>.|TRBJ2-3|13|TRBD1|TRBV10-3
TGTGCCACCCGACAGGGGGTATCAGATACGCAGTATTTT
CATRQGVSDTQYF
>.|TRBJ1-5|14|.|TRBV27
TGTGCCAGCAGTTTAGCCGGGGGCAATCAGCCCCAGCATTTT
CASSLAGGNQPQHF
>.|TRBJ1-1|15|.|TRBV5-1
TGCGCCAGCAGCCAAGCGGGACCTCGGAACACTGAAGCTTTCTTT
CASSQAGPRNTEAFF
>.|TRBJ1-5|15|.|TRBV5-1
TGCGCCAGCAGCTCCCTGGGGGATCTGGGAGAGCCCCAGCATTTT
CASSSLGDLGEPQHF
>.|TRBJ2-7|14|TRBD1|TRBV12-5
TGTGCTAGTGGCCACGGGACAGCGGCATACGAGCAGTACTTC
CASGHGTAAYEQYF
>.|TRBJ1-2|15|TRBD1|TRBV30
TGTGCCTGGAGTAACCCGACAGGGGGAAGGTATGGCTACACCTTC
CAWSNPTGGRYGYTF
>once|TRBJ1-1|13|.|TRBV7-2
TGTGCCAGCAGCCCCAAGGGGAACACTGAAGCTTTCTTT
CASSPKGNTEAFF
>once|TRBJ2-1|14|.|TRBV6-6
TGTGCCAGCAGTGTACGGGACACCTACAATGAGCAGTTCTTC
CASSVRDTYNEQFF
>once|TRBJ2-2|16|.|TRBV9
TGTGCCAGCAGCGTAGCCTTACAGGGTTCGTCCGGGGAGCTGTTTTTT
CASSVALQGSSGELFF
>.|TRBJ1-6|15|.|TRBV19
TGTGCCAGTAGTATAAGCGGACAGAAAAATTCACCCCTCCACTTT
CASSISGQKNSPLHF
>once|TRBJ1-5|15|.|TRBV19
TGTGCCAGTAGTACGGACCATTATAGCAATCAGCCCCAGCATTTT
CASSTDHYSNQPQHF
>.|TRBJ2-7|16|TRBD1|TRBV5-1
TGCGCCAGCATGCCTGATTCCGGGACAGGGGGCTACGAGCAGTACTTC
CASMPDSGTGGYEQYF
>.|TRBJ2-7|18|TRBD1|TRBV15
TGTGCCACCAGCCTTGAGAATCCCGGGACAGGGGGCTCCTACGAGCAGTACTTC
CATSLENPGTGGSYEQYF
>.|TRBJ1-5|13|.|TRBV7-2
TGTGCCAGCAGCTACCGATGGGGTCAGCCCCAGCATTTT
CASSYRWGQPQHF
>.|TRBJ1-2|13|.|TRBV5-6
TGTGCCAGCAGCTTCGATCGGGGCTATGGCTACACCTTC
CASSFDRGYGYTF
>.|TRBJ1-1|13|.|TRBV15
TGTGCCACCAGCTCCCGGACCATATTAGAAGCTTTCTTT
CATSSRTILEAFF
>.|TRBJ2-7|13|.|TRBV5-1
TGCGCCAGCAGCCCCGGGCGGACCTACGAGCAGTACTTC
CASSPGRTYEQYF
>.|TRBJ2-7|17|TRBD1|TRBV28
TGTGCCAGCAGCTTCGCAGGCGTCTCAGGGGGTAGGAACGAGCAGTACTTC
CASSFAGVSGGRNEQYF
>.|TRBJ1-1|13|.|TRBV7-2
TGTGCCAGCAGCTCCGCCGAGGACACTGAAGCTTTCTTT
CASSSAEDTEAFF
>.|TRBJ1-1|15|.|TRBV7-9
TGTGCCAGCAGCTTAGTGGCGGGGTCGAACACTGAAGCTTTCTTT
CASSLVAGSNTEAFF
>.|TRBJ2-7|15|TRBD2|TRBV7-2
TGTGCCAGCAGCGTAGCGGGCGAACTCTCCTACGAGCAGTACTTC
CASSVAGELSYEQYF
>.|TRBJ2-7|15|TRBD2|TRBV27
TGTGCCAGCAGTTCCACACTAGCGGGGGCCTACGAGCAGTACTTC
CASSSTLAGAYEQYF
>.|TRBJ2-1|13|.|TRBV2
TGTGCCAGCAGCCTGGGACTTTACAATGAGCAGTTCTTC
CASSLGLYNEQFF
>.|TRBJ1-2|15|.|TRBV6-1
TGTGCCAGCAAAATACCCACTGGGCTCAACTATGGCTACACCTTC
CASKIPTGLNYGYTF
>.|TRBJ2-1|15|TRBD1|TRBV7-9
TGTGCCAGCAGCTTAGATGGGACAGGGGCTAATGAGCAGTTCTTC
CASSLDGTGANEQFF
>.|TRBJ2-2|14|.|TRBV6-6
TGTGCCAGCAGGCCCGACGTTGACACCGGGGAGCTGTTTTTT
CASRPDVDTGELFF
>.|TRBJ2-7|19|TRBD2|TRBV18
TGTGCCAGCTCACCAACCGGGACTAGCGGGAGGATAGGGCCCTACGAGCAGTACTTC
CASSPTGTSGRIGPYEQYF
>.|TRBJ1-5|15|.|TRBV15
TGTGCCACCAGCAGCGAATGGGGGGGGCATCAGCCCCAGCATTTT
CATSSEWGGHQPQHF
>.|TRBJ2-7|14|TRBD2|TRBV6-1
TGTGCCAGCAGTGAACTAGCGGGAGGCCACGAGCAGTACTTC
CASSELAGGHEQYF
>.|TRBJ1-6|15|TRBD1|TRBV4-3
TGCGCCAGCAGCCACCAGGGGGTCGCTGATTCACCCCTCCACTTT
CASSHQGVADSPLHF
>.|TRBJ1-4|13|.|TRBV4-1
TGCGCCAGCAGCCAAACAAAAGGGGGAAAACTGTTTTTT
CASSQTKGGKLFF
>.|TRBJ1-6|14|.|TRBV5-4
TGTGCCAGCAGCTTGGGGACAAATAATTCACCCCTCCACTTT
CASSLGTNNSPLHF
>.|TRBJ1-1|14|.|TRBV6-5
TGTGCCAGCAGTCCCCCGGGACAAAGAGGGAAAGCTTTCTTT
CASSPPGQRGKAFF
>.|TRBJ2-1|16|.|TRBV11-2
TGTGCCAGCAGCTTAGGCACCCTTTCCGGGTCCAATGAGCAGTTCTTC
CASSLGTLSGSNEQFF
>.|TRBJ2-1|14|.|TRBV27
TGTGCCAGCAGTTTGGAGCTCTCCTACAATGAGCAGTTCTTC
CASSLELSYNEQFF
>.|TRBJ2-2|15|.|TRBV7-2
TGTGCCAGCAGCGTCCGGGACTTGAACACCGGGGAGCTGTTTTTT
CASSVRDLNTGELFF
>.|TRBJ2-3|23|.|TRBV5-1
TGCGCCAGCAGCTTAGCAGGGGGCGAAGATACTAGCGGAGTTTTCCAGGGCACAGATACGCAGTATTTT
CASSLAGGEDTSGVFQGTDTQYF
>few|TRBJ1-4|14|TRBD1|TRBV9
TGTGCCAGCAGCGTACAGGGGGCTAATGAAAAACTGTTTTTT
CASSVQGANEKLFF
>.|TRBJ2-2|13|.|TRBV5-6
TGTGCCAGCAGCCCCTCTCGGGCCGGGGAGCTGTTTTTT
CASSPSRAGELFF
>.|TRBJ2-2|16|TRBD2|TRBV5-6
TGTGCCAGCAGCTTCTTAGCGGGAGAGAGAGCCGGGGAGCTGTTTTTT
CASSFLAGERAGELFF
>.|TRBJ2-4|16|TRBD1|TRBV7-2
TGTGCCAGCAGCCTAAGGGACAGCCTAGCCAAAAACATTCAGTACTTC
CASSLRDSLAKNIQYF
>.|TRBJ2-4|15|.|TRBV18
TGTGCCAGCTCACCACCTGGGGTAGCCAAAAACATTCAGTACTTC
CASSPPGVAKNIQYF
>.|TRBJ2-2|13|.|TRBV7-7
TGTGCTAGCAGCTTAGACCACACCGGGGAGCTGTTTTTT
CASSLDHTGELFF
>once|TRBJ2-7|15|TRBD2|TRBV9
TGTGCCAGCAGCGCGGCTAGCGGGGATACCTACGAGCAGTACTTC
CASSAASGDTYEQYF
>.|TRBJ1-5|13|.|TRBV6-5
TGTGCCAGCAGTTCGGGTAGAGTTCAGCCCCAGCATTTT
CASSSGRVQPQHF
>.|TRBJ1-1|13|TRBD1|TRBV5-1
TGCGCCAGCAGCTGGGACAGGGTGGGTGAAGCTTTCTTT
CASSWDRVGEAFF
>.|TRBJ2-4|13|.|TRBV5-1
TGCGCCAGCAGCTTGGCAGGGGAAAACATTCAGTACTTC
CASSLAGENIQYF
>.|TRBJ2-1|14|.|TRBV13
TGTGCCAGCAGCTTACAGGGGAGGTACAATGAGCAGTTCTTC
CASSLQGRYNEQFF
>.|TRBJ2-1|16|TRBD1|TRBV6-4
TGTGCCAGCAGCGCTACAGGGGCGAATTCTGTTCATGAGCAGTTCTTC
CASSATGANSVHEQFF
>.|TRBJ2-5|14|.|TRBV9
TGTGCCAGCAGCGTGGGGCCCAATGCAGAGACCCAGTACTTC
CASSVGPNAETQYF
>.|TRBJ1-2|14|TRBD1|TRBV28
TGTGCCACCAGTCGGGACAGGGTGGTTTATGGCTACACCTTC
CATSRDRVVYGYTF
>.|TRBJ1-5|15|.|TRBV10-3
TGTGCCATCAGTGAGTATGGAGGGGTCAATCAGCCCCAGCATTTT
CAISEYGGVNQPQHF